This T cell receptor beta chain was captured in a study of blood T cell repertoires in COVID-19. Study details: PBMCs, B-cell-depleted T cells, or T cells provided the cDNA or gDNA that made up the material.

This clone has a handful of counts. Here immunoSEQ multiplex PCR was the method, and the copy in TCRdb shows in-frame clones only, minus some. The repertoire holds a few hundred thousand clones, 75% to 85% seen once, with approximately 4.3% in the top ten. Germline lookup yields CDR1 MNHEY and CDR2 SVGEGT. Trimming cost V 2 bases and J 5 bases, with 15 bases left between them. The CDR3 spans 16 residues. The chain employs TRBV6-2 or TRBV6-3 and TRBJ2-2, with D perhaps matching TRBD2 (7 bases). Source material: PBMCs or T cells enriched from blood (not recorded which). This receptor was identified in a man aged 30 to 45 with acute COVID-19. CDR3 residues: CASSYRGGLTTGELFF. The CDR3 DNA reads TGTGCCAGCAGTTACCGCGGGGGCCTTACTACCGGGGAGCTGTTTTTT.